The rows below give T cell receptor beta chains drawn from one sample of a study of OX40 agonist ivuxolimab in advanced cancers. Sequencing was performed with immunoSEQ multiplex PCR; in TCRdb, only in-frame clones are kept and a portion is missing. The top ten clones hold approximately 0.69% of a sample with approximately 98,000 clones, approximately 89% of them seen once. The source material was CD4+ or CD8+ T cells sorted from blood, sampled in a trial of the OX40 agonist ivuxolimab. These receptors came from an adult with an advanced solid tumor such as melanoma, head and neck, liver or kidney cancer. Both conserved end residues are part of each CDR3. A D gene is named only where the DNA matches it firmly. For some rows the clone size is stated as once, few or many, or as a class when expanded; others skip it.

abundance	len	j_gene	d_gene	v_gene	CDR3aa	CDR3nt
.	15	TRBJ2-1	TRBD2	TRBV6-5	CASSLTSGGYNEQFF	TGTGCCAGCAGCTTAACTAGCGGGGGCTACAATGAGCAGTTCTTC
.	16	TRBJ1-3	TRBD1	TRBV18	CASSPQQGTPGNTIYF	TGTGCCAGCTCACCACAACAGGGGACCCCTGGAAACACCATATATTTT
once	14	TRBJ1-1	.	TRBV6-5	CASRPPGRNTEAFF	TGTGCCAGCAGACCCCCGGGGAGGAACACTGAAGCTTTCTTT
.	14	TRBJ1-3	TRBD1	TRBV11-2	CASSMTGDGNTIYF	TGTGCCAGCAGCATGACAGGGGACGGAAACACCATATATTTT
.	14	TRBJ1-5	.	TRBV19	CASSREGPGQPQHF	TGTGCCAGTAGTCGGGAGGGCCCGGGGCAGCCCCAGCATTTT
.	14	TRBJ1-5	.	TRBV30	CAWSPGTGNQPQHF	TGTGCCTGGAGTCCCGGGACGGGGAATCAGCCCCAGCATTTT
.	14	TRBJ2-5	TRBD2	TRBV2	CAKSGTTHQETQYF	TGTGCCAAGTCCGGGACTACGCACCAAGAGACCCAGTACTTC
.	15	TRBJ2-7	TRBD1	TRBV11-2	CASSILWTGGHEQYF	TGTGCCAGCAGCATACTGTGGACAGGGGGCCACGAGCAGTACTTC
.	13	TRBJ1-1	.	TRBV2	CASSRDGRTEAFF	TGTGCCAGCAGTCGGGACGGGCGAACTGAAGCTTTCTTT
.	16	TRBJ2-7	TRBD2	TRBV6-1	CASSEDFAGGSNEQYF	TGTGCCAGCAGTGAAGATTTTGCGGGAGGGTCTAACGAGCAGTACTTC
.	17	TRBJ2-2	TRBD2	TRBV9	CASSVGDSGRYTGELFF	TGTGCCAGCAGCGTAGGGGATAGCGGGAGATACACCGGGGAGCTGTTTTTT
.	14	TRBJ1-5	.	TRBV6-1	CASSPPGGNQPQHF	TGTGCCAGCAGTCCCCCAGGGGGCAATCAGCCCCAGCATTTT
.	13	TRBJ2-2	.	TRBV6-5	CASRDGNTGELFF	TGTGCCAGTCGGGATGGGAACACCGGGGAGCTGTTTTTT
.	14	TRBJ2-5	TRBD1	TRBV27	CASSYRGVRETQYF	TGTGCCAGCAGTTACAGGGGGGTTAGGGAGACCCAGTACTTC
.	15	TRBJ1-1	.	TRBV5-4	CASSPGGWGNTEAFF	TGTGCCAGCAGCCCCGGGGGTTGGGGGAACACTGAAGCTTTCTTT
.	15	TRBJ1-2	TRBD1	TRBV29-1	CSVRFRDRANYGYTF	TGCAGCGTTCGTTTCCGGGACAGAGCTAACTATGGCTACACCTTC
.	13	TRBJ2-5	.	TRBV10-3	CAIRQGEGETQYF	TGTGCCATCAGACAGGGAGAAGGAGAGACCCAGTACTTC
.	15	TRBJ2-3	TRBD2	TRBV18	CASSPLAGNTDTQYF	TGTGCCAGCTCACCTTTAGCGGGTAACACAGATACGCAGTATTTT
.	14	TRBJ2-5	.	TRBV7-9	CASSTARDAKEEYF	TGTGCCAGCAGCACCGCCCGGGACGCTAAGGAAGAGTACTTC
.	15	TRBJ2-7	TRBD2	TRBV11-3	CASSLSFQREYEQYF	TGTGCCAGCAGCTTATCTTTTCAGCGGGAGTACGAGCAGTACTTC
.	13	TRBJ2-5	.	TRBV11-3	CASSPGTGATQYF	TGTGCCAGCAGCCCCGGGACTGGGGCGACCCAGTACTTC
.	15	TRBJ2-7	TRBD2	TRBV2	CASSVQAGAQVEQYF	TGTGCCAGCAGTGTACAAGCGGGGGCCCAGGTTGAGCAGTACTTC
.	14	TRBJ2-7	.	TRBV5-5	CASSLDSFSYEQYF	TGTGCCAGCAGCTTGGACAGTTTCTCCTACGAGCAGTACTTC
.	14	TRBJ2-7	.	TRBV7-9	CASSGTSTTYEQYF	TGTGCCAGCAGCGGAACCTCTACGACCTACGAGCAGTACTTC
.	11	TRBJ2-1	.	TRBV5-1	CASSLVAEQFF	TGCGCCAGCAGCTTGGTGGCTGAGCAGTTCTTC
once	12	TRBJ2-5	.	TRBV29-1	CSALGRGETQYF	TGCAGCGCTTTGGGACGTGGAGAGACCCAGTACTTC
.	12	TRBJ2-2	.	TRBV5-1	CASRDSGGELFF	TGCGCCAGCAGGGACTCGGGCGGGGAGCTGTTTTTT
.	20	TRBJ2-3	TRBD2	TRBV4-1	CASSQRSTGLAGSGTDTQYF	TGCGCCAGCAGCCAAAGGTCGACCGGACTAGCGGGGTCTGGCACAGATACGCAGTATTTT
.	18	TRBJ2-3	.	TRBV21-1	CASSPNVGSGVSTDTQYF	TGTGCCAGCAGCCCGAACGTGGGTAGCGGGGTTAGCACAGATACGCAGTATTTT
.	14	TRBJ1-3	TRBD1	TRBV6-1	CASRGTGRADTIYF	TGTGCCAGCAGAGGGACAGGCCGGGCGGACACCATATATTTT
.	19	TRBJ2-3	TRBD2	TRBV15	CATSRDPGGGSGPRDTQYF	TGTGCCACCAGCAGAGACCCGGGGGGGGGTTCCGGGCCTCGCGATACGCAGTATTTT
.	14	TRBJ1-5	.	TRBV30	CAWSSGLSNQPQHF	TGTGCCTGGAGTTCCGGACTTAGCAATCAGCCCCAGCATTTT
.	15	TRBJ2-5	.	TRBV7-5	CARHGPTASYGTQYF	TGTGCCAGACACGGCCCGACAGCCTCATATGGGACCCAGTACTTC
.	14	TRBJ2-2	.	TRBV7-3	CASSLTSNTGELFF	TGTGCCAGCAGCTTAACTTCGAACACCGGGGAGCTGTTTTTT
.	13	TRBJ1-1	TRBD1	TRBV19	CASTTQSPRQGVF	TGTGCCAGTACCACCCAATCCCCGCGACAGGGCGTCTTT
.	12	TRBJ2-7	TRBD1	TRBV10-3	CAISGTDYEQYF	TGTGCCATCAGCGGGACAGACTACGAGCAGTACTTC
.	14	TRBJ2-7	TRBD2	TRBV2	CASKETSGSYEQYF	TGTGCCAGCAAAGAGACTAGCGGCTCCTACGAGCAGTACTTC
.	17	TRBJ1-3	.	TRBV5-1	CASSLAGTAASGNTIYF	TGCGCCAGCAGCTTGGCCGGGACGGCAGCCTCTGGAAACACCATATATTTT
.	13	TRBJ2-7	TRBD2	TRBV19	CASRVAGTYEQYF	TGTGCCAGTAGGGTAGCGGGCACCTACGAGCAGTACTTC
.	13	TRBJ2-5	TRBD2	TRBV6-1	CASRGTTQETQYF	TGTGCCAGCAGGGGGACTACCCAAGAGACCCAGTACTTC
.	16	TRBJ1-1	TRBD1	TRBV5-4	CASSTGQGRLNTEAFF	TGTGCCAGCAGCACTGGACAGGGACGATTGAACACTGAAGCTTTCTTT
.	16	TRBJ1-6	.	TRBV6-5	CASSYIGPPSNSPLHF	TGTGCCAGCAGTTACATAGGCCCGCCATCCAATTCACCCCTCCACTTT
.	14	TRBJ2-2	.	TRBV9	CASSVDSTTGELFF	TGTGCCAGCAGCGTAGACAGCACCACCGGGGAGCTGTTTTTT
.	15	TRBJ2-5	.	TRBV9	CASSASGLIQETQYF	TGTGCCAGCAGCGCCTCCGGACTAATCCAAGAGACCCAGTACTTC
.	14	TRBJ1-2	TRBD1	TRBV6-5	CASRGQGSGYGYTF	TGTGCCAGCCGGGGACAGGGATCTGGCTATGGCTACACCTTC
.	15	TRBJ1-2	.	TRBV5-4	CASSLPAGRGSGYTF	TGTGCCAGCAGCTTGCCCGCAGGGAGGGGATCAGGCTACACCTTC
.	12	TRBJ2-7	.	TRBV2	CASSEFLGEKYF	TGTGCCAGCAGTGAATTCTTGGGGGAGAAGTACTTC
.	15	TRBJ2-1	.	TRBV5-1	CASSRAREFLNEQFF	TGCGCCAGCAGCCGCGCACGGGAATTCTTGAATGAGCAGTTCTTC